This T cell receptor (beta chain) was sequenced during a study of T-cell memory formation after mild COVID-19. Across the whole study: Largely, TCR clusters stayed within a single donor.

TCR alpha and TCR beta cDNA libraries carrying sample barcodes and UMIs came from 5'RACE with constant-segment primers. TCRdb used MiXCR to reprocess the 5' RACE reads, holding one entry per CDR3 protein. The table includes fewer than 700,000 distinct CDR3 sequences, about 20% detected once. General observations from the study: Contracting clones localized mainly to CM and EM when CD4+ and mainly to EMRA when CD8+. CD4+ bias marked clones expanding day 15 to 37, unlike balanced contracting clones.

The V end lost 0 bases, the J end lost 5 bases, and 7 bases lay between the germline ends. CDR1 is MNHEY, CDR2 SVGAGI, per germline. The CDR3 runs 13 residues. Details on this clonotype: The antigen remains undetermined.

The rearrangement links TRBV6-5 to TRBJ1-2; the D gene is possibly TRBD1 (5 bases). The source is an adult woman who had mild COVID-19 (a few samples of this study predate the infection). Cell type and time point are not known. Input material: PBMCs or a T cell subset sorted from them (not recorded which). CDR3 DNA sequence: TGTGCCAGCAGTTACTCGGGGCTTTATGGCTACACCTTC. This encodes CASSYSGLYGYTF.